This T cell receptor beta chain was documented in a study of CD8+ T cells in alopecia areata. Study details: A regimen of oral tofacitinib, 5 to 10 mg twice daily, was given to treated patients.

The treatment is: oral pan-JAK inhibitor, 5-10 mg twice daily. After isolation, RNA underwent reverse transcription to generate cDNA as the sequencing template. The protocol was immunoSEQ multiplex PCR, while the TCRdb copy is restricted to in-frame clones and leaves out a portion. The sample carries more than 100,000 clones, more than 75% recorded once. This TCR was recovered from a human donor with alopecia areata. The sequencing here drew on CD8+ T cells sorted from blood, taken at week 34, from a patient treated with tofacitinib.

Written as DNA, the CDR3 is TGTGCCAGCAGCTTGTCAGGGGGCCGGGAGGCGGTACTGTTTTTT. It codes for CASSLSGGREAVLFF. This rearrangement joins TRBV5-4 to TRBJ1-4; 8 bases fit TRBD1. Trimming cost V 1 base and J 13 bases; bases outside gene matches: 12. This CDR3 is built from 15 residues. Germline assignment: CDR1 SGHNT and CDR2 YYREEE (reference sequence).